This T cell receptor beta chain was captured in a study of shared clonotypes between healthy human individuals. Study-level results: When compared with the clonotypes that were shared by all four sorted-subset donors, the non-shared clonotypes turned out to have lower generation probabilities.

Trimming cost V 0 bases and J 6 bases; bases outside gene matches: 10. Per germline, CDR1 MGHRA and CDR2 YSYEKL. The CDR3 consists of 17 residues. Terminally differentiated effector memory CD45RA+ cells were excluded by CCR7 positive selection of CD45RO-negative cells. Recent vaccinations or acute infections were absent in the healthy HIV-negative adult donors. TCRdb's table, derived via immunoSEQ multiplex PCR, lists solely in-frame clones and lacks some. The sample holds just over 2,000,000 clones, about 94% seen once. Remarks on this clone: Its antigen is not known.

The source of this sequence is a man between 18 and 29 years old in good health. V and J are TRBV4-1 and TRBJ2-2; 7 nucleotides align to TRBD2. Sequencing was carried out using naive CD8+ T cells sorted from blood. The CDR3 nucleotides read TGCGCCAGCAGCCAAGATCCCCCCCGGGGGGATGCCGGGGAGCTGTTTTTT. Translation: CASSQDPPRGDAGELFF.